This T cell receptor (beta chain) was observed in a study of CD8 T cells in ankylosing spondylitis. Trimming stripped 2 bases from V and 3 bases from J, with 10 bases between. Germline CDR1 and CDR2: ENHRY and SYGVKD. The CDR3 covers 14 residues. This clonotype was observed many times. As yet, its antigen is unknown. Preparation of TCR beta libraries was done by quantitative 5'-RACE with molecular barcodes. TCRdb re-called the 5' RACE reads through MiXCR, storing one row per CDR3 protein. The sample includes fewer than 550,000 distinct CDR3 sequences, roughly 5% of them seen just once. Study conclusions and caveats: Significant enrichment of disease-linked clones was reported in matched ankylosing spondylitis synovial fluid. One TCR beta motif, made up of about 8 highly homologous variants, appeared characteristic of ankylosing spondylitis blood. In peripheral blood, disease-linked CD8+ clones occurred at relatively low frequencies. Reactive arthritis synovial fluid and blood previously showed some of these motif variants.

Sequences were obtained from blood, either unsorted or a sorted T cell fraction (not recorded which). This chain connects TRBV10-3 to TRBJ1-1; tentative D call: TRBD1 (6 bases). The receptor was isolated from a male donor with ankylosing spondylitis. CDR3 DNA sequence: TGTGCCATCAGTGAGAAGGGGGGGGACACTGAAGCTTTCTTT. Translation gives CAISEKGGDTEAFF.